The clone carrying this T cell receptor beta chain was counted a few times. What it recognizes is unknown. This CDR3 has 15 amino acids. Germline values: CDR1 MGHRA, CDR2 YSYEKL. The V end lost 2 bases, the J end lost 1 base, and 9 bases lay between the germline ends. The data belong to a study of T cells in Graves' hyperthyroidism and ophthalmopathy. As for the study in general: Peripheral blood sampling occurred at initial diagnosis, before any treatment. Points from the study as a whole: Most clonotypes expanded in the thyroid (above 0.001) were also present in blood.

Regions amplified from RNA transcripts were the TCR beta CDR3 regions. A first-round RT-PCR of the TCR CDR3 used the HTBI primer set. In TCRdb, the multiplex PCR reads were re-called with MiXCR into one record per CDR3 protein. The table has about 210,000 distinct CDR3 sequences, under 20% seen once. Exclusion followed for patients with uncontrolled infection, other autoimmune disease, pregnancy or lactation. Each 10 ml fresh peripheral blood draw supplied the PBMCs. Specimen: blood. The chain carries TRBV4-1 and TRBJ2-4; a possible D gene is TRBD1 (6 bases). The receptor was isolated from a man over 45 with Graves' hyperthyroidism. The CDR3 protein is CASSQPGVAKNIQYF. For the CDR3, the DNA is TGCGCCAGCAGCCAACCAGGGGTGGCCAAAAACATTCAGTACTTC.